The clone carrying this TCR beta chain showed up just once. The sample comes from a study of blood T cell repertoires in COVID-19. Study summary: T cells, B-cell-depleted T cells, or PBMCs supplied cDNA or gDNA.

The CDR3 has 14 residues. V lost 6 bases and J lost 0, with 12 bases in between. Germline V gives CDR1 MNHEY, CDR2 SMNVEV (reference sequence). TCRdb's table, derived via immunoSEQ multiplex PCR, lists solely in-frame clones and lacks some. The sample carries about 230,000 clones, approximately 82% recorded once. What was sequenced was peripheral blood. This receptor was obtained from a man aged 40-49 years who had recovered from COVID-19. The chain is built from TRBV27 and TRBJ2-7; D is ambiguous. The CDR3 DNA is TGTGCCAGCAGCCTCCTAGAGAACTCCTACGAGCAGTACTTC. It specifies CASSLLENSYEQYF.